This T cell receptor (beta chain) was documented in a study of blood T cell repertoires in COVID-19. Study details: Spain, Italy and the United States supplied samples that represented acute and convalescent COVID-19. From T cells, B-cell-depleted T cells, or PBMCs came the material, which was cDNA or gDNA.

Original analysis: The authors estimated nucleated cell counts from reference gene primer amplification. Assay used: immunoSEQ multiplex PCR; TCRdb lists only in-frame clones, some missing. V and J calls and clone size follow that table, whereas D and trimming were derived from the DNA. In the table there are about 29,000 clones, around 87% of which are singletons. Trimming stripped 1 base from V and 6 bases from J, with 16 bases between. Germline assignment: CDR1 LNHDA and CDR2 SQIVND (reference sequence). The CDR3 spans 16 residues. The rearrangement links TRBV19 to TRBJ1-5; D possibly corresponds to TRBD1 (6 bases). This clonotype was sampled from an elderly man with acute or convalescent COVID-19. Sequenced material: peripheral blood. The CDR3 here is CASSIGRGSVSQPQHF. The CDR3 DNA reads as TGTGCCAGTAGTATAGGCAGGGGTAGTGTGAGTCAGCCCCAGCATTTT.